The 30 T cell receptor beta chains presented below share a single source sample, sequenced in a study of early T cells in non-severe SARS-CoV-2 infection. Using its own MiXCR run on the 5' RACE reads, TCRdb lists one record per CDR3 protein. Of roughly 40,000 distinct CDR3 sequences listed, roughly 6% were seen once; the top ten hold roughly 8.2%. The material was whole blood, obtained at baseline. Receptors were obtained from an adult who was a healthcare worker with PCR-confirmed SARS-CoV-2 infection or an uninfected control (not recorded which).

The J gene is TRBJ1-1, the V gene TRBV7-2; 7 nucleotides align to TRBD1. V was clipped by 5 bases and J by 1 base; unmatched bases: 10. Germline CDR1 is SGHTA and CDR2 is FQGNSA. The CDR3 contains 16 residues. CDR3 DNA: TGTGCCAGCAGCCGATTTACGTGGACAGGGAACACTGAAGCTTTCTTT. Residues: CASSRFTWTGNTEAFF. Together with reference TRBV7-2 and TRBJ1-1, the CDR3 gives the full variable domain: GAGVSQSPSNKVTEKGKDVELRCDPISGHTALYWYRQSLGQGLEFLIYFQGNSAPDKSGLPSDRFSAERTGGSVSTLTIQRTQQEDSAVYLCASSRFTWTGNTEAFFGQGTRLTVV.

The genes are TRBV11-2 and TRBJ2-6, with D perhaps matching TRBD2 (5 bases). The V end was cut by 5 bases, the J end by 0 bases, with 17 bases between. Germline V gene lookup returns CDR1 SGHAT and CDR2 FQNNGV. The CDR3 is 18 amino acids. CDR3 sequence: CASSPRAASSSGANVLTF. The CDR3 region has the DNA TGTGCCAGCAGCCCGAGGGCAGCGAGTAGCTCTGGGGCCAACGTCCTGACTTTC.

There are many counts of this clonotype. The chain has TRBV20-1 and TRBJ2-3; D is perhaps TRBD2 (5 bases). Germline V gene data show CDR1 as DFQATT and CDR2 as SNEGSKA (reference sequence). This CDR3 is built from 13 residues. V was clipped by 3 bases and J by 4 bases, with 11 bases between them. The CDR3 sequence is CSASGLAADTQYF. The CDR3, as DNA: TGCAGTGCTAGCGGCCTAGCCGCAGATACGCAGTATTTT.

This clonotype was seen repeatedly, ten times or more. The V call is TRBV28, the J call TRBJ1-5; no reliable D call. V was shortened by 7 bases and J by 4 bases, with 8 bases between the two germline ends. The V gene's germline CDR1 is MDHEN and CDR2 SYDVKM. The CDR3 loop spans 12 amino acids. In DNA form, the CDR3 reads TGTGCCAGCATGTGGGGTAATCAGCCCCAGCATTTT. Its translation: CASMWGNQPQHF.

This clonotype has a count of ten or more. The CDR3: CASSLFGHSNQPQHF. The CDR3 nucleotides are TGTGCCAGCAGCTTATTCGGACATAGCAATCAGCCCCAGCATTTT. The chain joins TRBV7-2 to TRBJ1-5, with D possibly TRBD1 on 5 matching bases. The CDR3 is made up of 15 amino acids. The germline V and J ends were trimmed by 2 bases and 0 bases, with 8 bases remaining between them. The germline CDR1 and CDR2 sequences are SGHTA and FQGNSA.

This clonotype was seen many times. The rearrangement uses TRBV12-3 or TRBV12-4 and TRBJ1-5, with 7 positions matching TRBD1. This CDR3 spans 13 amino acids. After removal of 4 bases from V and 5 bases from J, the junction contained 2 bases not matched to a gene. This chain's CDR3 is CASSWDRDQPQHF. In nucleotides, the CDR3 is TGTGCCAGCAGTTGGGACAGAGATCAGCCCCAGCATTTT.

This clonotype has ten or more counts. The chain couples TRBV27 to TRBJ1-1, with D possibly matching TRBD1 (5 bases). The germline CDR1 and CDR2 sequences are MNHEY and SMNVEV (reference sequence). V was clipped by 7 bases and J by 0 bases, with 9 bases between them. The CDR3 runs 13 residues. The CDR3 region has the DNA TGTGCCAGCAATAGGGGAATGAACACTGAAGCTTTCTTT. It encodes CASNRGMNTEAFF.

The rearrangement links TRBV5-6 to TRBJ1-6; D is undetermined. The CDR3 contains 15 residues. Germline V gene lookup returns CDR1 SGHDT and CDR2 YYEEEE. Trimming left V 0 bases short and J 7 bases short, with 11 bases between. CDR3 sequence: CASSLEEFGNSPLHF. The DNA of the CDR3 is TGTGCCAGCAGCTTGGAGGAGTTTGGGAATTCACCCCTCCACTTT.

In its sample, this clonotype was seen a few times. This may come from a read error, since a much larger clone is one base off. The CDR3 protein is CASRPDDGANTGELFF. The CDR3, as DNA: TGTGCCAGCAGGCCTGATGACGGGGCGAACACCGGGGAGCTGTTTTTT. The chain recombines TRBV6-6 with TRBJ2-2; D is perhaps TRBD2 (5 bases). Germline loops: CDR1 MNHNY, CDR2 SVGAGI (reference sequence). This CDR3 spans 16 amino acids. The V end lost 6 bases, the J end lost 0 bases, and 14 bases lay between the germline ends.

By sample fraction, this clonotype is medium-sized (0.01 to 0.1%). This chain uses TRBV28 with TRBJ2-7; maybe TRBD1 (6 bases). The V gene's germline CDR1 is MDHEN and CDR2 SYDVKM. The V gene lost 4 bases and the J gene lost 3 bases, with 10 bases spanning the gap. The CDR3 sequence is 13 residues long. CDR3 residues: CASSSGHFYEQYF. CDR3 sequence (DNA): TGTGCCAGCAGTTCGGGACACTTCTACGAGCAGTACTTC.

At least ten counts were recorded for this clonotype. Germline and junction disagree at one end, which may indicate a read error. The gene calls are TRBV7-8 and TRBJ2-7; 8 bases align to TRBD1. The CDR3 runs to 16 residues. CDR1 is SGHVS, CDR2 FQNEAQ, per germline. CDR3 protein: CASSLARGQRPYEQYF. As DNA, the CDR3 is TGTGCCAGCAGCCTAGCCAGGGGGCAACGGCCCTACGAGCAGTACTTC.

The CDR3 coding sequence is TGCAGTGGGTTTGATAAGGTCAGGCAGTACTTC. Amino acids: CSGFDKVRQYF. The J gene is TRBJ2-7, the V gene TRBV20-1; D call uncertain. The CDR3 sequence is 11 residues long. CDR1 is DFQATT and CDR2 is SNEGSKA in the germline V gene (reference sequence). V gave up 7 bases and J gave up 9 bases, with 16 bases separating them.

A few counts support this clonotype. CDR3 amino acids: CSAGLGEMNTEAFF. CDR3 coding DNA: TGCAGCGCCGGCCTGGGGGAGATGAACACTGAAGCTTTCTTT. The chain links TRBV29-1 to TRBJ1-1, with D perhaps matching TRBD1 (5 bases). V lost 7 bases to trimming and J lost 0 bases, with 15 bases between them. Germline loops: CDR1 SQVTM, CDR2 ANQGSEA. The CDR3 loop spans 14 amino acids.

The J gene is TRBJ2-1, the V gene TRBV7-9; tentatively, D is TRBD1 (5 bases). The V end was cut by 5 bases, the J end by 0 bases, with 17 bases between. Germline V gene data show CDR1 as SEHNR and CDR2 as FQNEAQ (reference sequence). The CDR3 has 17 amino acids. The CDR3: CASSQIPGASSYNEQFF. DNA for the CDR3: TGTGCCAGCAGCCAAATACCTGGGGCCAGCTCCTACAATGAGCAGTTCTTC.

This chain links TRBV7-2 with TRBJ1-1; 7 bases agree with TRBD1. The V gene end was trimmed by 5 bases and the J gene end by 4 bases; junction bases not matched to a gene: 4. The CDR3 consists of 13 residues. CDR1 and CDR2 from the germline V gene are SGHTA and FQGNSA. The DNA for the CDR3 is TGTGCCAGCAGCAGGGGGCAGGGCACTGAAGCTTTCTTT. Residues: CASSRGQGTEAFF.

This clonotype was seen repeatedly, ten times or more. V and J are TRBV6-4 and TRBJ2-1, with 9 bases identical to TRBD2. Per germline, CDR1 MRHNA and CDR2 SNTAGT. The V segment lost 4 bases and the J segment 3 bases; nucleotides outside the gene matches: 7. The CDR3 is 16 amino acids. This CDR3 is CASSAERGAGYNEQFF. CDR3 DNA sequence: TGTGCCAGCAGTGCGGAGCGGGGGGCTGGCTACAATGAGCAGTTCTTC.

This clonotype was seen ten or more times. The chain links TRBV5-5 to TRBJ1-5; perhaps TRBD1 as D (5 bases). Trimming took 0 bases from V and 0 from J, leaving 16 bases between them. The CDR3 contains 18 residues. Germline V gene lookup returns CDR1 SGHKS and CDR2 YYEKEE (reference sequence). The CDR3 bases are TGTGCCAGCAGCTTGGTCTGGGGACCATTCAATAGCAATCAGCCCCAGCATTTT. Amino acid sequence: CASSLVWGPFNSNQPQHF.

This clonotype was recorded at least ten times. The chain combines TRBV11-2 with TRBJ2-5; D may be TRBD2 (6 bases). Between the trimmed V and J ends, which lost 3 bases and 0 bases, there was a span of 20 bases. The CDR3 totals 18 residues. Germline loops: CDR1 SGHAT, CDR2 FQNNGV. CDR3 in amino acids: CASSFTGEDSWYQETQYF. The CDR3 coding sequence is TGTGCCAGCAGCTTTACGGGGGAGGACTCCTGGTACCAAGAGACCCAGTACTTC. Using reference TRBV11-2 and TRBJ2-5 for the parts outside the CDR3, the full variable domain is EAGVAQSPRYKIIEKRQSVAFWCNPISGHATLYWYQQILGQGPKLLIQFQNNGVVDDSQLPKDRFSAERLKGVDSTLKIQPAKLEDSAVYLCASSFTGEDSWYQETQYFGPGTRLLVL.

The CDR3: CASSLALAGGPDEQFF. CDR3 nucleotides: TGTGCCAGCAGCTTAGCCCTAGCGGGGGGGCCTGATGAGCAGTTCTTC. The rearrangement joins TRBV7-2 to TRBJ2-1; 12 bases fit TRBD2. Germline V gene lookup returns CDR1 SGHTA and CDR2 FQGNSA. The V segment lost 0 bases and the J segment 8 bases; nucleotides outside the gene matches: 5. This CDR3 is 16 amino acids long.

This clonotype was counted at least ten times. V usage is TRBV12-3 or TRBV12-4 and J usage is TRBJ1-5, with D uncertain. This CDR3 comprises 13 residues. V was clipped by 4 bases and J by 0 bases, with 4 bases between them. CDR3 loop: CASSSYSNQPQHF. CDR3 in DNA: TGTGCCAGCAGTTCATATAGCAATCAGCCCCAGCATTTT.

This clonotype was picked up a small number of times. The chain couples TRBV11-2 to TRBJ1-6, with D hard to call. V lost 3 bases, J lost 5 bases, and 14 bases lay in between. CDR1 and CDR2 (germline): SGHAT, FQNNGV. CDR3 size: 16 residues. The CDR3: CASSFYAGRDNSPLHF. The DNA of the CDR3 is TGTGCCAGCAGCTTTTACGCTGGACGTGATAATTCACCCCTCCACTTT.

Here the CDR3 DNA reads TGTGCCAGCAGCCCCAGGATAAACAATCCTTACGAGCAGTACTTC. Translating gives CASSPRINNPYEQYF. The chain joins TRBV7-2 to TRBJ2-7; D gene ambiguous. V was shortened by 5 bases and J by 4 bases, with 18 bases between the two germline ends. This CDR3 is built from 15 residues. CDR1 SGHTA and CDR2 FQGNSA come from the germline V gene.

The chain has TRBV30 and TRBJ2-5; D perhaps matches TRBD1 (7 bases). V was cut by 7 bases and J by 2 bases, with 11 bases left in between. The CDR3 covers 12 residues. Germline V lookup: CDR1 GTSNPN, CDR2 SVGIG (reference sequence). This CDR3 is CALQGRQETQYF. CDR3 DNA: TGTGCCTTACAGGGGAGGCAAGAGACCCAGTACTTC.

This clonotype has a handful of counts. V and J are TRBV28 and TRBJ1-6; D gene uncertain. Germline lookup yields CDR1 MDHEN and CDR2 SYDVKM. The CDR3 runs to 14 residues. V gave up 2 bases and J gave up 7 bases, with 9 bases separating them. DNA for the CDR3: TGTGCCAGCAGTTTAGGGTGGCACAATTCACCCCTCCACTTT. Protein: CASSLGWHNSPLHF.

This clonotype showed up many times. The rearrangement joins TRBV7-9 to TRBJ2-3, with 7 positions matching TRBD1. V gave up 5 bases and J gave up 4 bases; unmatched junction bases: 12. This CDR3 comprises 16 residues. Germline V CDR1 and CDR2: SEHNR, FQNEAQ (reference sequence). The CDR3 nucleotides read TGTGCCAGCAGCCAAAACGCCGGGACAGTTGCAGATACGCAGTATTTT. It codes for CASSQNAGTVADTQYF.

This clonotype has a handful of counts. V and J are TRBV18 and TRBJ2-3; D is unclear. This CDR3 is built from 13 residues. Looked up from germline, CDR1 is KGHSH and CDR2 is LQKENI. V lost 2 bases and J 4 bases, leaving 7 bases between the germline ends. The DNA of the CDR3 is TGTGCCAGCTCACCAGATGGAGCAGATACGCAGTATTTT. Amino acids: CASSPDGADTQYF.

The chain has TRBV11-2 and TRBJ2-3; D might be TRBD1 (7 bases). Trimming shortened V by 2 bases and J by 6 bases, and 18 bases separated the two germline ends. The CDR3 totals 16 residues. Germline-derived CDR1 and CDR2 are SGHAT and FQNNGV. CDR3 DNA: TGTGCCAGCAGCTTAAGGCCGGCAGGGGGGTTTGATACGCAGTATTTT. Amino acid sequence: CASSLRPAGGFDTQYF.

This clonotype was seen at least ten times. This chain uses TRBV18 with TRBJ2-1; TRBD1 might be the D (5 bases). The CDR3 consists of 16 residues. CDR1 KGHSH and CDR2 LQKENI come from the germline V gene. The ends were cut back, 2 bases at V and 4 bases at J, with 15 bases in the middle. CDR3: CASSPSRQGKYNEQFF. In DNA form, the CDR3 reads TGTGCCAGCTCACCATCTCGGCAGGGAAAGTACAATGAGCAGTTCTTC.

Ten or more counts support this clonotype. This chain links TRBV7-2 with TRBJ1-2, with D unresolved. The CDR3 totals 14 residues. V lost 1 base and J 3 bases, leaving 9 bases between the germline ends. In germline, CDR1 is SGHTA, CDR2 FQGNSA. CDR3 sequence (DNA): TGTGCCAGCAGCTTAGAGAAAGGGTACTATGGCTACACCTTC. Its translation: CASSLEKGYYGYTF.

This clonotype has just a few counts. This chain uses TRBV6-1 with TRBJ1-6, with TRBD1 matching 11 bases. This CDR3 region has 15 residues. The germline V gene has CDR1 MNHNS and CDR2 SASEGT. V was clipped by 3 bases and J by 15 bases; unmatched bases: 10. CDR3 residues: CASSEGQGEILILHF. CDR3 sequence (DNA): TGTGCCAGCAGTGAGGGACAGGGGGAAATTCTGATCCTCCACTTT.